This T cell receptor (beta chain) comes out of a study of OX40 agonist ivuxolimab in advanced cancers. At the level of the study: The drug used for patients, ivuxolimab, was an agonistic anti-OX40 (CD134) antibody. Partial responses occurred in Three dose-escalation patients, one with hepatocellular carcinoma and two with cutaneous melanoma.

TCRdb keeps only in-frame clones here, not all; method: immunoSEQ multiplex PCR. The sample lists some 39,000 clones, 88% occurring once. Germline V CDR1 and CDR2: MNHEY, SMNVEV (reference sequence). Trimming removed 5 bases from V and 3 bases from J, with 5 bases in between. The CDR3 has 11 amino acids. This clone has a handful of counts. This clonotype was obtained from an adult with an advanced solid tumor such as melanoma, head and neck, liver or kidney cancer. The source was CD4+ or CD8+ T cells sorted from blood, collected in a trial of the OX40 agonist ivuxolimab. The rearrangement links TRBV27 to TRBJ2-7; no reliable D call. Written as DNA, the CDR3 is TGTGCCAGCAGTCCCGGCTACGAGCAGTACTTC. Translation gives CASSPGYEQYF.